This T cell receptor beta chain stems from a study of response to subunit inactivated influenza vaccine. This CDR3 has 13 residues. Trimming took off 4 bases at V and 1 base at J, with 10 bases between the two ends. Looked up from germline, CDR1 is SQVTM and CDR2 is ANQGSEA. Via MiXCR, TCRdb re-called the RT-PCR reads, giving one row per CDR3 protein. The sample gives around 520,000 distinct CDR3 sequences, roughly 25% of which show up once; approximately 1.9% is in the top ten. The material sequenced was CD4+ T cells sorted from PBMCs, taken roughly 5 days after vaccination. J is TRBJ1-1 and V is TRBV29-1, with D unresolved. The clonotype was recovered from a man aged 50-60 years who received an inactivated influenza vaccine. This CDR3 is CSVVSGSNTEAFF. CDR3 coding DNA: TGCAGCGTTGTAAGCGGGTCGAACACTGAAGCTTTCTTT.